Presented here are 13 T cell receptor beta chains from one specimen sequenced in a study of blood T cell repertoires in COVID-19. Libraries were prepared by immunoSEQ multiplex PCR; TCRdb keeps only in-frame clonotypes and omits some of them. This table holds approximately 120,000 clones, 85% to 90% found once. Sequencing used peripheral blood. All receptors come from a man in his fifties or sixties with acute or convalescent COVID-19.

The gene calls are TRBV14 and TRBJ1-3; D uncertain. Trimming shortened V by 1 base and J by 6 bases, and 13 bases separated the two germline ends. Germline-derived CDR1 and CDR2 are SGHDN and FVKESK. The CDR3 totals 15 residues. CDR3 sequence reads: CASSQVASFANTIYF. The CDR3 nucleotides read TGTGCCAGCAGCCAAGTGGCCTCTTTTGCAAACACCATATATTTT.

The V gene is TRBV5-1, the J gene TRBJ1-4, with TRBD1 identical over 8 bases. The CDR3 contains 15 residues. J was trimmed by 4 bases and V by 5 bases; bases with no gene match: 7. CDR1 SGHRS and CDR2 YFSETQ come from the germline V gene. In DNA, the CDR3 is TGCGCCAGCAGTTCGCCGGGACAGGATAATGAAAAACTGTTTTTT. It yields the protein CASSSPGQDNEKLFF.

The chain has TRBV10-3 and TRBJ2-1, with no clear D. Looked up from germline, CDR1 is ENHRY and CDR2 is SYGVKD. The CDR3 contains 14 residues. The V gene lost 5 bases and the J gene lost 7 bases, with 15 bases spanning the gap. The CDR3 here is CAISFSAVLNEQFF. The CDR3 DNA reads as TGTGCCATCAGTTTCAGTGCAGTCTTGAATGAGCAGTTCTTC.

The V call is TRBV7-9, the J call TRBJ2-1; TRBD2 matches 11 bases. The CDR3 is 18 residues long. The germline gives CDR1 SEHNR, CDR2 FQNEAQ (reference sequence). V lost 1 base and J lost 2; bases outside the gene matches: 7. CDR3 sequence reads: CASSLGSLAGDAYNEQFF. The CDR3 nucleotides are TGTGCCAGCAGCTTAGGGTCACTAGCGGGAGATGCCTACAATGAGCAGTTCTTC.

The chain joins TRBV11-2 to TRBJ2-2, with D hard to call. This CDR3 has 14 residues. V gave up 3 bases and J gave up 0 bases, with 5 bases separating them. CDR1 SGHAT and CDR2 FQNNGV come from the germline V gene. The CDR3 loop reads CASSLRPNTGELFF. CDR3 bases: TGTGCCAGCAGCTTGCGGCCGAACACCGGGGAGCTGTTTTTT.

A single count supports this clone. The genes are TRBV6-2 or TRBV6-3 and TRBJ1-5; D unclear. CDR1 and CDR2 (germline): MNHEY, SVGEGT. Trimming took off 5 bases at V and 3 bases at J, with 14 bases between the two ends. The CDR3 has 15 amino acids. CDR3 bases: TGTGCCAGCAGTGCTCCCGGGTTTTTCAATCAGCCCCAGCATTTT. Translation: CASSAPGFFNQPQHF.

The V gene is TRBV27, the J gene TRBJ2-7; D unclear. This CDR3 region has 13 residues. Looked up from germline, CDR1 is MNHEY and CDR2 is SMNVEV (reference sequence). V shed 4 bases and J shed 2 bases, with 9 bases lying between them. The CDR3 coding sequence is TGTGCCAGCAGTTCCGGAGAGGCCTACGAGCAGTACTTC. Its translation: CASSSGEAYEQYF.

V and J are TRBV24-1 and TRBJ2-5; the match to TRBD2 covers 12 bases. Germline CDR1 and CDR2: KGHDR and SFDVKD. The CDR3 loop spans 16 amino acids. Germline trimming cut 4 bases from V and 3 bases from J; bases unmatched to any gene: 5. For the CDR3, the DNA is TGTGCCACCAGTGAGCGAAGACTAGCGGGAGAAGAGACCCAGTACTTC. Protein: CATSERRLAGEETQYF.

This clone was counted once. The CDR3 DNA reads as TGTGCCACCGGTCGGCGGAGCAATGAGCAGTTCTTC. It yields the protein CATGRRSNEQFF. This sequence joins TRBV24-1 and TRBJ2-1; D is uncertain. This CDR3 contains 12 residues. V lost 9 bases to trimming and J lost 6 bases, with 11 bases between them. Germline CDR1 and CDR2: KGHDR and SFDVKD.

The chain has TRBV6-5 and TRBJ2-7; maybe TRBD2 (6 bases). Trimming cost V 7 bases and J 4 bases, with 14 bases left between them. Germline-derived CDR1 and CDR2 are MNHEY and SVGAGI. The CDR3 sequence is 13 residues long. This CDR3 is CASTLSGRYEQYF. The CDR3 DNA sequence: TGTGCCAGCACCCTATCGGGGAGGTACGAGCAGTACTTC.

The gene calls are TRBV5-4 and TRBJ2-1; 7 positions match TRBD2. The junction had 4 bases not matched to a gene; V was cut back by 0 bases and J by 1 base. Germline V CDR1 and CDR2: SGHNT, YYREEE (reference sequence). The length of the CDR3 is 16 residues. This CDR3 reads CASSLEPSGSYNEQFF. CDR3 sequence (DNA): TGTGCCAGCAGCTTGGAGCCTAGCGGTTCCTACAATGAGCAGTTCTTC.

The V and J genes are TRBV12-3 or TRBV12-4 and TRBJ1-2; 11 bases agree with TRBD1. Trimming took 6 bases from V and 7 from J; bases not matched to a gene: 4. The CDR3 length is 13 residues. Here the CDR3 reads CASRKGQGVGYTF. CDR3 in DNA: TGTGCCAGCAGGAAGGGACAGGGGGTTGGCTACACCTTC.

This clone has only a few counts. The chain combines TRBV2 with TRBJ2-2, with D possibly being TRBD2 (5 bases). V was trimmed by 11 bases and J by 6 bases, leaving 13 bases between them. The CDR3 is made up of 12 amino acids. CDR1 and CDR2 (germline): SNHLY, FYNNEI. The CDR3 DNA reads TGTGCCGGAAACGGACTTTCCGGGGAGCTGTTTTTT. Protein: CAGNGLSGELFF. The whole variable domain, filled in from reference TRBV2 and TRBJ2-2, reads EPEVTQTPSHQVTQMGQEVILRCVPISNHLYFYWYRQILGQKVEFLVSFYNNEISEKSEIFDDQFSVERPDGSNFTLKIRSTKLEDSAMYFCAGNGLSGELFFGEGSRLTVL.